The 15 T cell receptor beta chains below come from one sample, sequenced in a study of cytomegalovirus exposure and HLA in healthy donors. PCR primers comprised 60 Vbeta and 13 Jbeta primers. TCRdb keeps only in-frame clones here, not all; method: immunoSEQ multiplex PCR. The data show some 120,000 clones, with roughly 80% seen just once and approximately 6.5% held by the top ten. The specimen sequenced was PBMCs. The receptors here all came from a woman in her thirties or forties in good health and CMV-seronegative.

The chain employs TRBV5-4 and TRBJ1-6; the match to TRBD1 covers 9 bases. V lost 3 bases and J lost 8; bases outside the gene matches: 18. CDR1 is SGHNT and CDR2 is YYREEE in the germline V gene (reference sequence). The CDR3 has 19 residues. The CDR3 protein is CASSSGPGTGYGLHSPLHF. CDR3 DNA sequence: TGTGCCAGCAGCTCCGGTCCCGGGACAGGGTACGGGCTCCATTCACCCCTCCACTTT.

The chain couples TRBV21-1 to TRBJ2-7; the D segment call TRBD2 is taken from the table without a DNA check. TRBV21-1 corresponds to a pseudogene. The CDR3 is 13 amino acids. CDR3 sequence: CASSRRDAYEQYF. The CDR3 region has the DNA TGTGCCAGCAGCAGGCGGGACGCCTACGAGCAGTACTTC.

There are a few counts of this clone. The chain joins TRBV6-1 to TRBJ1-1; weak D call: TRBD1 (6 bases). The CDR3 runs to 15 residues. V shed 4 bases and J shed 1 base, with 13 bases lying between them. Germline CDR1 reads MNHNS; CDR2 reads SASEGT. CDR3 in amino acids: CASSGPGHWNTEAFF. The CDR3 DNA follows: TGTGCCAGCAGTGGGCCGGGACATTGGAACACTGAAGCTTTCTTT.

This clone appeared a single time. The chain combines TRBV5-1 with TRBJ1-2, with a tentative D call TRBD1 (6 bases). CDR3 length equals 18 residues. V gave up 0 bases and J gave up 4 bases, with 22 bases separating them. Germline V lookup: CDR1 SGHRS, CDR2 YFSETQ. The CDR3 region is CASSLAPMTGQEIYGYTF. DNA for the CDR3: TGCGCCAGCAGCTTGGCTCCGATGACAGGCCAGGAGATCTATGGCTACACCTTC.

This chain joins TRBV10-1 and TRBJ2-3, with D possibly matching TRBD1 (7 bases). The CDR3 sequence is 15 residues long. The germline V gene encodes CDR1 WNHNN and CDR2 SYGVQD (reference sequence). Trimming left V 1 base short and J 5 bases short, with 13 bases between. The CDR3 DNA follows: TGCGCCAGCAGTGAGTTCCAGGGGGGTCGAGATACGCAGTATTTT. This translates into CASSEFQGGRDTQYF.

V usage is TRBV7-3 and J usage is TRBJ2-2; TRBD1 might be the D (5 bases). This CDR3 region has 14 residues. Germline CDR1 is SGHTA and CDR2 is FQGTGA. Between the trimmed V and J ends, which lost 5 bases and 2 bases, there was a span of 9 bases. Here the CDR3 reads CASSMQGNTGELFF. The CDR3 nucleotides read TGTGCCAGCAGCATGCAGGGTAACACCGGGGAGCTGTTTTTT. Complete variable domain (other parts from reference TRBV7-3 and TRBJ2-2): GAGVSQTPSNKVTEKGKYVELRCDPISGHTALYWYRQSLGQGPEFLIYFQGTGAADDSGLPNDRFFAVRPEGSVSTLKIQRTERGDSAVYLCASSMQGNTGELFFGEGSRLTVL.

The V call is TRBV7-2, the J call TRBJ2-1, with TRBD2 matching over 7 bases. V shed 1 base, J shed 6 bases, and the junction held 9 bases outside the gene matches. The CDR3 spans 16 residues. Per the germline V gene, CDR1 is SGHTA and CDR2 is FQGNSA. DNA for the CDR3: TGTGCCAGCAGCTTAGTCGGGAGCGGGATGAGCAATGAGCAGTTCTTC. Its translation is CASSLVGSGMSNEQFF.

This clone occurred a few times. The chain joins TRBV6-5 to TRBJ1-2; D unresolved. The CDR3 is 13 residues long. The germline V gene has CDR1 MNHEY and CDR2 SVGAGI. V lost 6 bases, J lost 0 bases, and 8 bases lay in between. CDR3 amino acids: CASSKTTNYGYTF. The CDR3 bases are TGTGCCAGCAGCAAGACAACTAACTATGGCTACACCTTC.

The CDR3 sequence is CAISEVATARLAGVFTDTQYF. The DNA of the CDR3 is TGTGCCATCAGTGAAGTCGCCACGGCCCGACTAGCGGGAGTTTTCACAGATACGCAGTATTTT. J is TRBJ2-3 and V is TRBV10-3, with 12 bases that match TRBD2. The CDR3 length is 21 residues. Losses at the gene ends were 3 bases for V and 2 bases for J; bases not matched to a gene: 18. Germline V gene lookup returns CDR1 ENHRY and CDR2 SYGVKD.

This sequence joins TRBV10-2 and TRBJ2-7; D may be TRBD2 (6 bases). Germline-derived CDR1 and CDR2 are WSHSY and SAAADI. CDR3 length: 13 residues. Trimming stripped 7 bases from V and 5 bases from J, with 15 bases between. CDR3 region: CASTGVQWNEQYF. In DNA, the CDR3 is TGCGCCAGCACGGGGGTGCAATGGAACGAGCAGTACTTC.

This clone was observed a handful of times. The chain carries TRBV27 and TRBJ1-1; D not resolved. The length of the CDR3 is 14 residues. The germline V gene encodes CDR1 MNHEY and CDR2 SMNVEV (reference sequence). V dropped 6 bases and J dropped 1 base, with 12 bases sitting between them. The CDR3 here is CASSTFRENTEAFF. The CDR3 region has the DNA TGTGCCAGCAGCACCTTCCGGGAGAACACTGAAGCTTTCTTT.

This chain links TRBV7-8 with TRBJ1-2; D is perhaps TRBD1 (5 bases). Looked up from germline, CDR1 is SGHVS and CDR2 is FQNEAQ. V dropped 4 bases and J dropped 4 bases, with 16 bases sitting between them. The CDR3 runs to 15 residues. The CDR3 loop is CASSSSRASLYGYTF. The CDR3 DNA reads TGTGCCAGCAGCTCAAGCAGGGCCAGCCTCTATGGCTACACCTTC.

The chain uses TRBV28 and TRBJ2-3; TRBD2 is a possible D gene (6 bases). V lost 9 bases to trimming and J lost 1 base, with 14 bases between them. This CDR3 contains 14 residues. Per germline, CDR1 MDHEN and CDR2 SYDVKM. The CDR3 sequence is CASSGRARTDTQYF. The CDR3, as DNA: TGTGCCAGTTCCGGGAGAGCTCGCACAGATACGCAGTATTTT.

The chain carries TRBV5-8 and TRBJ2-7; the match to TRBD2 covers 10 bases. V trimming: 5 bases; J trimming: 0 bases; junction bases outside the gene matches: 5. Looked up from germline, CDR1 is SGHTS and CDR2 is YDEGEE. The CDR3 consists of 15 residues. The CDR3 DNA reads as TGTGCCAGCAGTAACGGACTAGCGGCCTCCTACGAGCAGTACTTC. Protein product: CASSNGLAASYEQYF.

The V and J genes are TRBV6-6 and TRBJ2-1, with D perhaps TRBD2 (5 bases). CDR1 is MNHNY and CDR2 is SVGAGI in the germline V gene (reference sequence). CDR3 length: 13 residues. Between the trimmed V and J ends, which lost 5 bases and 10 bases, there was a span of 15 bases. The CDR3 bases are TGTGCCAGCAGTGGGATTAGTTCGGGGGAGCAGTTCTTC. Translating gives CASSGISSGEQFF.